This entry describes one T cell receptor beta chain. The same CDR3 arises from other DNA sequences in this sample as well. This sample was taken from a study of shared clonotypes between healthy human individuals. Some clones are missing from TCRdb's copy, which holds only in-frame ones; the method was immunoSEQ multiplex PCR. Of millions of clones in the sample, 95% are singletons; the top ten hold 0.1% to 0.15%. Germline loops: CDR1 SGDLS, CDR2 YYNGEE. Trimming stripped 0 bases from V and 1 base from J, with 7 bases between. This CDR3 is built from 15 residues. This receptor was obtained from a man between 18 and 35 years old in good health. Sequenced material: naive CD4+ T cells sorted from blood. Subset denoted: CD45RA+ positively selected. The chain is built from TRBV9 and TRBJ1-4; tentative D call: TRBD1 (6 bases). The CDR3 region is CASSVGRGTNEKLFF. CDR3 sequence (DNA): TGTGCCAGCAGCGTAGGCAGGGGAACTAATGAAAAACTGTTTTTT.